Given below is one T cell receptor beta chain in context. Its antigen is unknown. CDR3 length: 11 residues. Trimming shortened V by 6 bases and J by 5 bases, and 10 bases separated the two germline ends. Germline V lookup: CDR1 SQVTM, CDR2 ANQGSEA. The data derive from a study of beta chain features in type 1 diabetes. Overall study findings and caveats: Across all four CD4+ subsets, people with type 1 diabetes showed modestly shorter TCRB CDR3s. Amplification by PCR could prefer shorter templates, with the same effect in patients and controls.

Expressed TCRB transcripts were sequenced because the entire RNA isolate underwent reverse transcription. This table comes from immunoSEQ multiplex PCR, and its TCRdb copy is limited to in-frame clones, with some not included. Here the sample spans around 250,000 clones, 68% being singletons. This sequence joins TRBV29-1 and TRBJ1-1; D is uncertain. The TCR was taken from a man younger than 45 in good health. The sequencing sample was made of naive CD4+ T cells from blood. CDR3 amino acids: CSVRVGTEAFF. The CDR3, as DNA: TGCAGCGTGCGGGTTGGGACTGAAGCTTTCTTT.